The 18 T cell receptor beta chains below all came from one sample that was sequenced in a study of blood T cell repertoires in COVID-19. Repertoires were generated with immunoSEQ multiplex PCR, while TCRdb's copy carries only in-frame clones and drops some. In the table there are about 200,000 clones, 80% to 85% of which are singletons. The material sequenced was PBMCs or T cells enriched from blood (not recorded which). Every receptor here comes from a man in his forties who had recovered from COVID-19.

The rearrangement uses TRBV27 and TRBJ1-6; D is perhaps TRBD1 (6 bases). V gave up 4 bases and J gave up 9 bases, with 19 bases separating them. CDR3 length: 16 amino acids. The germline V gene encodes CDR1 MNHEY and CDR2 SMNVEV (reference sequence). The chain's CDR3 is CASSYGGAGARSPLHF. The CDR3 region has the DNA TGTGCCAGCAGTTATGGAGGTGCGGGGGCGCGTTCACCCCTCCACTTT.

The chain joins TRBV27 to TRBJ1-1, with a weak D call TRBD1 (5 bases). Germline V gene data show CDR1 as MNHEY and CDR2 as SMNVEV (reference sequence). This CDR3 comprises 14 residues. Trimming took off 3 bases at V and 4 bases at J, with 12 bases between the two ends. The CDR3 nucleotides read TGTGCCAGCAGTTTTCAGGGCAAGGCCACTGAAGCTTTCTTT. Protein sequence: CASSFQGKATEAFF.

The CDR3 DNA sequence: TGTGCCAGCTCACCGGCCAGGGAACATAGCACCGGGGAGCTGTTTTTT. Its translation: CASSPAREHSTGELFF. V is TRBV18 and J is TRBJ2-2; perhaps TRBD1 as D (5 bases). CDR1 KGHSH and CDR2 LQKENI come from the germline V gene. Trimming shortened V by 3 bases and J by 4 bases, and 15 bases separated the two germline ends. The CDR3 is made up of 16 amino acids.

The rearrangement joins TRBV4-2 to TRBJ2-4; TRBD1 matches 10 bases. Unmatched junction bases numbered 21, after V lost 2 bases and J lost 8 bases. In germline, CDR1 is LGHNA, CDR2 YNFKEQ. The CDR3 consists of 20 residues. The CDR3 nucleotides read TGTGCCAGCAGCCAATACTCCTGGGGGTCCCGGGACAGGGGAATGGACATTCAGTACTTC. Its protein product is CASSQYSWGSRDRGMDIQYF.

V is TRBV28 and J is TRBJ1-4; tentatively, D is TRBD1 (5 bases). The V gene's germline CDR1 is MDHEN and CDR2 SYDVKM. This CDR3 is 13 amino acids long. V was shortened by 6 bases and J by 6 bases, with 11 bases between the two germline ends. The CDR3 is CASRWGGDEKLFF. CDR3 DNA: TGTGCCAGCAGGTGGGGGGGGGATGAAAAACTGTTTTTT.

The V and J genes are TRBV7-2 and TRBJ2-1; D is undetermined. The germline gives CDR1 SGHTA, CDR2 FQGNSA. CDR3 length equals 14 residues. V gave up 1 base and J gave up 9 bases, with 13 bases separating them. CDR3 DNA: TGTGCCAGCAGCTTAGGCCTCCCGCCGCGTGAGCAGTTCTTC. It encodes CASSLGLPPREQFF.

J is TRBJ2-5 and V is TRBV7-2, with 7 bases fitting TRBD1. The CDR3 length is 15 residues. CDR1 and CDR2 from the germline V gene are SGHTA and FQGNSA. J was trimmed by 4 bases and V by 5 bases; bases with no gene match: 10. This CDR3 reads CASSERGQAVETQYF. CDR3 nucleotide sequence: TGTGCCAGCAGCGAACGCGGACAGGCCGTAGAGACCCAGTACTTC.

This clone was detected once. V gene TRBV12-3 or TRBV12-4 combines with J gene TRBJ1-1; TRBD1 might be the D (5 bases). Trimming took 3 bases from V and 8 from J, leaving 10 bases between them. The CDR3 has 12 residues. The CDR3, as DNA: TGTGCCAGCAGTTTGGGGGGACCAGAAGCTTTCTTT. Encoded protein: CASSLGGPEAFF.

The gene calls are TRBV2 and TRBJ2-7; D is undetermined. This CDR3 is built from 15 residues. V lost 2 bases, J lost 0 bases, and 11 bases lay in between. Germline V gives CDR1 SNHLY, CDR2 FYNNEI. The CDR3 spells CASSEPGRSSYEQYF. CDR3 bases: TGTGCCAGCAGTGAACCGGGTAGGAGCTCCTACGAGCAGTACTTC.

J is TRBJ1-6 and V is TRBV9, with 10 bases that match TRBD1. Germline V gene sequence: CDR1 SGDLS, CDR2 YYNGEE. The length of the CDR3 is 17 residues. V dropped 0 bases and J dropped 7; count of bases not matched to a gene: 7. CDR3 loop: CASSVDGSDRGNSPLHF. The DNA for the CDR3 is TGTGCCAGCAGCGTAGATGGGTCGGACAGGGGGAATTCACCCCTCCACTTT.

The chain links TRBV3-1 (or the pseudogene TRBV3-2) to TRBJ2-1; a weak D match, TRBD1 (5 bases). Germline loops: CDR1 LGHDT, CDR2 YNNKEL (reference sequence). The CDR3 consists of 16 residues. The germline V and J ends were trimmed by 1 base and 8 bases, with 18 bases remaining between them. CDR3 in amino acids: CASSQVRQGVLDEQFF. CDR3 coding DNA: TGTGCCAGCAGCCAAGTTCGCCAAGGGGTTCTCGATGAGCAGTTCTTC.

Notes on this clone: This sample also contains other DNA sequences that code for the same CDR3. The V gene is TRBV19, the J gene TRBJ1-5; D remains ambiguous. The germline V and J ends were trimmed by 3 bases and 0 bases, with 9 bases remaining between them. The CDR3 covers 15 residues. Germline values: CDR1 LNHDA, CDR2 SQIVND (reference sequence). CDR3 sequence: CASSIGGVSNQPQHF. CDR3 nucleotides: TGTGCCAGTAGTATTGGCGGGGTTAGCAATCAGCCCCAGCATTTT.

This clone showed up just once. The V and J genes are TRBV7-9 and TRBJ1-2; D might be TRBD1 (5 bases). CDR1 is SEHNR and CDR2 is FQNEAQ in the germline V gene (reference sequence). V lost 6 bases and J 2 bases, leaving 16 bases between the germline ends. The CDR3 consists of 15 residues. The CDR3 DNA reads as TGTGCCAGCAGTTTTTCCCTGGACATAAACTATGGCTACACCTTC. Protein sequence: CASSFSLDINYGYTF.

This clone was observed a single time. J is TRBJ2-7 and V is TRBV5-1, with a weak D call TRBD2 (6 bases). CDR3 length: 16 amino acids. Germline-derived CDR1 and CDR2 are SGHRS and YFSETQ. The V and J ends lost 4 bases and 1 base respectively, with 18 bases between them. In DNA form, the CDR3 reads TGCGCCAGCAGCCCCCCTGAGCGGGCCCGTTCCTACGAGCAGTACTTC. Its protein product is CASSPPERARSYEQYF.

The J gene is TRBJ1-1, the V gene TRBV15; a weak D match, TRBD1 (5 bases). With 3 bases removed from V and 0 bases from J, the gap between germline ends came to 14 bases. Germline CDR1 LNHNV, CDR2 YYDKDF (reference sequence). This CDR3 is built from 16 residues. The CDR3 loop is CATSSPMTALNTEAFF. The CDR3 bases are TGTGCCACCAGCAGCCCCATGACAGCTCTGAACACTGAAGCTTTCTTT. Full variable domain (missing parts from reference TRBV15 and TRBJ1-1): DAMVIQNPRYQVTQFGKPVTLSCSQTLNHNVMYWYQQKSSQAPKLLFHYYDKDFNNEADTPDNFQSRRPNTSFCFLDIRSPGLGDTAMYLCATSSPMTALNTEAFFGQGTRLTVV.

CDR3 amino acids: CAWSGYGGSSYNEQFF. The CDR3 region has the DNA TGTGCCTGGAGTGGGTACGGGGGGAGCTCCTACAATGAGCAGTTCTTC. The V call is TRBV30, the J call TRBJ2-1, with TRBD2 matching 7 bases. This CDR3 has 16 amino acids. The junction had 6 bases not matched to a gene; V was cut back by 1 base and J by 0 bases. The germline V gene encodes CDR1 GTSNPN and CDR2 SVGIG (reference sequence). The whole variable domain, filled in from reference TRBV30 and TRBJ2-1, reads SQTIHQWPATLVQPVGSPLSLECTVEGTSNPNLYWYRQAAGRGLQLLFYSVGIGQISSEVPQNLSASRPQDRQFILSSKKLLLSDSGFYLCAWSGYGGSSYNEQFFGPGTRLTVL.

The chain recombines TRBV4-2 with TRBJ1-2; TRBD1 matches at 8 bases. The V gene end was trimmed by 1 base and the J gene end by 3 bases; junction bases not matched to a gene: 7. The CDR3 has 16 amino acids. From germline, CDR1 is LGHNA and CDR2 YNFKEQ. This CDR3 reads CASSQVPGQGHYGYTF. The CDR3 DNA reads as TGTGCCAGCAGCCAAGTCCCCGGACAGGGCCACTATGGCTACACCTTC.

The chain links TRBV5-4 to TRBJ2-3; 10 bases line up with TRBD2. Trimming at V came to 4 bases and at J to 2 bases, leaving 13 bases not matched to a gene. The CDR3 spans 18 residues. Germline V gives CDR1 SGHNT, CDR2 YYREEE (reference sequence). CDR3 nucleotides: TGTGCCAGCAGCGACGGGTTGGGAAGCGGGGGGGTCACAGATACGCAGTATTTT. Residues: CASSDGLGSGGVTDTQYF. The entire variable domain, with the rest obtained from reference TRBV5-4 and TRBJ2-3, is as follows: ETGVTQSPTHLIKTRGQQVTLRCSSQSGHNTVSWYQQALGQGPQFIFQYYREEENGRGNFPPRFSGLQFPNYSSELNVNALELDDSALYLCASSDGLGSGGVTDTQYFGPGTRLTVL.